Listed below are T cell receptor beta chains from one sample, sequenced in a study of cytomegalovirus exposure and HLA in healthy donors. Data came from immunoSEQ multiplex PCR; TCRdb stores just in-frame clones and leaves some out. The data show around 140,000 clones, more than 9.5% seen once. Material: PBMCs. Receptors were obtained from a man over 45 in good health and CMV-seronegative. Both conserved end residues are part of each CDR3. A D gene is named only where the DNA matches it firmly. Some rows mark clone size as missing; the rest say once, few, many or name a class of expanded clone.

v_gene: TRBV11-2
abundance: -
d_gene: TRBD2
j_gene: TRBJ2-1
len: 17
CDR3nt: TGTGCCAGCAGCTTAGTTAGGCGGGGGGGCTCGTACAATGAGCAGTTCTTC
CDR3aa: CASSLVRRGGSYNEQFF

v_gene: TRBV10-1
abundance: -
d_gene: -
j_gene: TRBJ2-6
len: 17
CDR3nt: TGCGCCAGCAGTGAGTCGAACACATCCTCTGGGGCCAACGTCCTGACTTTC
CDR3aa: CASSESNTSSGANVLTF

v_gene: TRBV2
abundance: -
d_gene: TRBD1
j_gene: TRBJ2-2
len: 16
CDR3nt: TGTGCCAGCACTCAGGAAAGGGACAGGGGCAGGGGGGAGCTGTTTTTT
CDR3aa: CASTQERDRGRGELFF

v_gene: TRBV5-6
abundance: -
d_gene: TRBD2
j_gene: TRBJ2-3
len: 18
CDR3nt: TGTGCCAGCAGCCAAAGGACTAGCGGCATGTTAGGGACAGATACGCAGTATTTT
CDR3aa: CASSQRTSGMLGTDTQYF

v_gene: TRBV6-5
abundance: -
d_gene: TRBD1
j_gene: TRBJ2-2
len: 15
CDR3nt: TGTGCCACCAGTAAGAACAGGGGTGACACCGGGGAGCTGTTTTTT
CDR3aa: CATSKNRGDTGELFF

v_gene: TRBV5-6
abundance: -
d_gene: -
j_gene: TRBJ1-5
len: 13
CDR3nt: TGTGCCAGCAGCTCGACTCCGCGGGGGCCCCAGCATTTT
CDR3aa: CASSSTPRGPQHF

v_gene: TRBV5-8
abundance: -
d_gene: TRBD1
j_gene: TRBJ1-4
len: 16
CDR3nt: TGTGCCAGCAGCACGGACAGGGGGTTGGCTAATGAAAAACTGTTTTTT
CDR3aa: CASSTDRGLANEKLFF

v_gene: TRBV7-2
abundance: few
d_gene: -
j_gene: TRBJ1-2
len: 14
CDR3nt: TGTGCCAGCCTACCGGGGTTAGCTAACTATGGCTACACCTTC
CDR3aa: CASLPGLANYGYTF

v_gene: TRBV5-1
abundance: -
d_gene: -
j_gene: TRBJ2-7
len: 16
CDR3nt: TGCGCCAGCAGCGGTGGGGGGAGTCCCCTCTCCTACGAGCAGTACTTC
CDR3aa: CASSGGGSPLSYEQYF

v_gene: TRBV30
abundance: few
d_gene: TRBD1
j_gene: TRBJ1-2
len: 15
CDR3nt: TGTGCCTGGAGTCTAGGGACAGGGGTTAACTATGGCTACACCTTC
CDR3aa: CAWSLGTGVNYGYTF

v_gene: TRBV15
abundance: -
d_gene: TRBD1
j_gene: TRBJ1-6
len: 13
CDR3nt: TGTGCCACCCAGACAGGGGGCGAGTCACCCCTCCACTTT
CDR3aa: CATQTGGESPLHF

v_gene: TRBV28
abundance: few
d_gene: TRBD1
j_gene: TRBJ1-4
len: 15
CDR3nt: TGTGCCAGCAGTCAAGCCGGGACAGGAGGGGAAAAACTGTTTTTT
CDR3aa: CASSQAGTGGEKLFF

v_gene: TRBV19
abundance: -
d_gene: TRBD2
j_gene: TRBJ2-7
len: 16
CDR3nt: TGTGCCAGTAGGGATACGAGACTAGCGGGGTTCTACGAGCAGTACTTC
CDR3aa: CASRDTRLAGFYEQYF

v_gene: TRBV30
abundance: -
d_gene: TRBD2
j_gene: TRBJ2-7
len: 13
CDR3nt: TGTGCCTGGAGGCGGGAGGGATACTACGAGCAGTACTTC
CDR3aa: CAWRREGYYEQYF

v_gene: TRBV2
abundance: few
d_gene: -
j_gene: TRBJ2-2
len: 16
CDR3nt: TGTGCCAGCAGATCCTCTACGGGGGTAGTCGACGGGGAGCTGTTTTTT
CDR3aa: CASRSSTGVVDGELFF

v_gene: TRBV12-5
abundance: -
d_gene: TRBD1
j_gene: TRBJ1-5
len: 16
CDR3nt: TGTGCTAGTGGTTTGGTACTAACAGGGGGCGCGCAGCCCCAGCATTTT
CDR3aa: CASGLVLTGGAQPQHF

v_gene: TRBV9
abundance: few
d_gene: TRBD2
j_gene: TRBJ2-2
len: 14
CDR3nt: TGTGCCTCGGGACTAGCGGGATTCACCGGGGAGCTGTTTTTT
CDR3aa: CASGLAGFTGELFF

v_gene: TRBV6-5
abundance: -
d_gene: -
j_gene: TRBJ2-3
len: 14
CDR3nt: TGTGCCAGCAGTTACGCACAAGGCAGGCATACGCAGTATTTT
CDR3aa: CASSYAQGRHTQYF

v_gene: TRBV10-1
abundance: -
d_gene: TRBD2
j_gene: TRBJ2-1
len: 15
CDR3nt: TGCGCCAGCAGCCTGACTAGCGGAGGCTACAATGAGCAGTTCTTC
CDR3aa: CASSLTSGGYNEQFF

v_gene: TRBV6-4
abundance: few
d_gene: TRBD2
j_gene: TRBJ2-1
len: 15
CDR3nt: TGTGCCAGCAGTGACTCAATGACTAGCGGGGGCTTTCAGTTCTTC
CDR3aa: CASSDSMTSGGFQFF

v_gene: TRBV4-2
abundance: -
d_gene: -
j_gene: TRBJ2-1
len: 14
CDR3nt: TGTGCCAGCAGCCAGACATATACAGGGTATGAGCAGTTCTTC
CDR3aa: CASSQTYTGYEQFF

v_gene: TRBV28
abundance: -
d_gene: -
j_gene: TRBJ1-3
len: 14
CDR3nt: TGTGCCAGCAGTACTGGGGGGAAGGTATACACCATATATTTT
CDR3aa: CASSTGGKVYTIYF

v_gene: TRBV7-3
abundance: few
d_gene: -
j_gene: TRBJ2-1
len: 15
CDR3nt: TGTGCCAGCAGCGCGGACTCGCGAGGGTTGGATGAGCAGTTCTTC
CDR3aa: CASSADSRGLDEQFF

v_gene: TRBV15
abundance: -
d_gene: TRBD1
j_gene: TRBJ2-3
len: 15
CDR3nt: TGTGCCACCAGCAACAGGGGGCACGGCACAGATACGCAGTATTTT
CDR3aa: CATSNRGHGTDTQYF

v_gene: TRBV2
abundance: few
d_gene: TRBD1
j_gene: TRBJ2-7
len: 14
CDR3nt: TGTGCCAGCAGCGTCCTACAGGGGAAGTACGAGCAGTACTTC
CDR3aa: CASSVLQGKYEQYF

v_gene: TRBV5-8
abundance: -
d_gene: TRBD2
j_gene: TRBJ2-1
len: 18
CDR3nt: TGTGCCAGCAGCTTGCCATGGTCTAGCGGGGCCTTCTACAATGAGCAGTTCTTC
CDR3aa: CASSLPWSSGAFYNEQFF

v_gene: TRBV18
abundance: -
d_gene: TRBD2
j_gene: TRBJ2-1
len: 15
CDR3nt: TGTGCCAGCTCAGACCCTAGCGGGGATTACAATGAGCAGTTCTTC
CDR3aa: CASSDPSGDYNEQFF

v_gene: TRBV15
abundance: few
d_gene: -
j_gene: TRBJ2-6
len: 16
CDR3nt: TGTGCCACCAGCAGAGATCCAGGGGCTGGGGCCAACGTCCTGACTTTC
CDR3aa: CATSRDPGAGANVLTF

v_gene: TRBV5-6
abundance: -
d_gene: TRBD1
j_gene: TRBJ2-7
len: 13
CDR3nt: TGTGCCAGCAGCGACAGGGTTAGCTACGAGCAGTACTTC
CDR3aa: CASSDRVSYEQYF

v_gene: TRBV27
abundance: many
d_gene: TRBD2
j_gene: TRBJ2-7
len: 14
CDR3nt: TGTGCCAGCAGTTTGGGGGGACTAGCGGACGAGCAGTACTTC
CDR3aa: CASSLGGLADEQYF

v_gene: TRBV19
abundance: -
d_gene: -
j_gene: TRBJ2-2
len: 14
CDR3nt: TGTGCCAGTCTCAGGGAGGCCAACACCGGGGAGCTGTTTTTT
CDR3aa: CASLREANTGELFF

v_gene: TRBV10-3
abundance: -
d_gene: -
j_gene: TRBJ1-6
len: 16
CDR3nt: TGTGCCATCAGTATACAATGGGGGCACTATAATTCACCCCTCCACTTT
CDR3aa: CAISIQWGHYNSPLHF

v_gene: TRBV11-2
abundance: few
d_gene: -
j_gene: TRBJ2-7
len: 14
CDR3nt: TGTGCCAGCAGCTTAGCTTTTGTGTCCTACGAGCAGTACTTC
CDR3aa: CASSLAFVSYEQYF

v_gene: TRBV28
abundance: few
d_gene: -
j_gene: TRBJ1-3
len: 14
CDR3nt: TGTGCCAGCAGTGGGGCACGGTCTGGAAACACCATATATTTT
CDR3aa: CASSGARSGNTIYF

v_gene: TRBV28
abundance: -
d_gene: TRBD1
j_gene: TRBJ1-5
len: 15
CDR3nt: TGTGCCAGCAGACACCCCCAGGGGGCAGGGCAGCCCCAGCATTTT
CDR3aa: CASRHPQGAGQPQHF

v_gene: TRBV2
abundance: -
d_gene: -
j_gene: TRBJ1-1
len: 13
CDR3nt: TGTGCCAGCAGTGAACAGGTGAACACTGAAGCTTTCTTT
CDR3aa: CASSEQVNTEAFF

v_gene: TRBV27
abundance: few
d_gene: TRBD1
j_gene: TRBJ1-2
len: 14
CDR3nt: TGTGTCAGCACACCCGCAGGGGGGAACTATGGCTACACCTTC
CDR3aa: CVSTPAGGNYGYTF

v_gene: TRBV2
abundance: -
d_gene: -
j_gene: TRBJ2-2
len: 16
CDR3nt: TGTGCCAGCAGTGAAGCAAGGAATCGGGGTACCGGGGAGCTGTTTTTT
CDR3aa: CASSEARNRGTGELFF

v_gene: TRBV29-1
abundance: -
d_gene: TRBD1
j_gene: TRBJ1-1
len: 14
CDR3nt: TGCAGCCTCAGCCCGGGACAGGGGGCAACTGAAGCTTTCTTT
CDR3aa: CSLSPGQGATEAFF

v_gene: TRBV27
abundance: -
d_gene: -
j_gene: TRBJ1-2
len: 15
CDR3nt: TGTGCCAGCAGACCGGGAGACAGTTTTTACTATGGCTACACCTTC
CDR3aa: CASRPGDSFYYGYTF

v_gene: TRBV28
abundance: few
d_gene: TRBD1
j_gene: TRBJ1-1
len: 18
CDR3nt: TGTGCCAGCCCTAAGGACAGGACAAGAGTTTCCATGAACACTGAAGCTTTCTTT
CDR3aa: CASPKDRTRVSMNTEAFF

v_gene: TRBV29-1
abundance: few
d_gene: TRBD2
j_gene: TRBJ2-7
len: 16
CDR3nt: TGCAGCGTTGAAGAGGCGGCTAGCGGGAGGGCCTACGAGCAGTACTTC
CDR3aa: CSVEEAASGRAYEQYF

v_gene: TRBV19
abundance: -
d_gene: -
j_gene: TRBJ1-5
len: 17
CDR3nt: TGTGCCAGTTGTCGCGGGGGTACAGGCGAGAGCAATCAGCCCCAGCATTTT
CDR3aa: CASCRGGTGESNQPQHF

v_gene: TRBV11-2
abundance: once
d_gene: TRBD1
j_gene: TRBJ1-2
len: 17
CDR3nt: TGTGCCAGCAGCTTAGTCTCCGCTAGGACAGGCGGCTATGGCTACACCTTC
CDR3aa: CASSLVSARTGGYGYTF

v_gene: TRBV10-3
abundance: few
d_gene: -
j_gene: TRBJ1-5
len: 17
CDR3nt: TGTGCCATCAGTGATACAGTTGGGAGAAAGGACCCCCAGCCCCAGCATTTT
CDR3aa: CAISDTVGRKDPQPQHF

v_gene: TRBV5-1
abundance: few
d_gene: TRBD2
j_gene: TRBJ2-5
len: 18
CDR3nt: TGCGCCAGCAGCCTCGGACTAGCGGTCGCTTCGAGGGGAGAGACCCAGTACTTC
CDR3aa: CASSLGLAVASRGETQYF

v_gene: TRBV19
abundance: -
d_gene: -
j_gene: TRBJ1-5
len: 13
CDR3nt: TGTGCCAGTAGCCCTCGAGGCAATCAGCCCCAGCATTTT
CDR3aa: CASSPRGNQPQHF

v_gene: TRBV30
abundance: few
d_gene: -
j_gene: TRBJ2-1
len: 13
CDR3nt: TGTGCCTGGAGTATCGGGGGAGACAATGAGCAGTTCTTC
CDR3aa: CAWSIGGDNEQFF

v_gene: TRBV9
abundance: -
d_gene: TRBD2
j_gene: TRBJ2-5
len: 17
CDR3nt: TGTGCCAGCAGCGCAAACCCTAGCGGGGGGGCTGAAGAGACCCAGTACTTC
CDR3aa: CASSANPSGGAEETQYF

v_gene: TRBV10-3
abundance: few
d_gene: -
j_gene: TRBJ2-5
len: 12
CDR3nt: TGTGCCATCAGTGAGAGGGGAGAGACCCAGTACTTC
CDR3aa: CAISERGETQYF

v_gene: TRBV5-4
abundance: few
d_gene: -
j_gene: TRBJ1-2
len: 15
CDR3nt: TGTGCCAGCAGCTCGTTGACAGCCCTTCTGGGGGGCTACACCTTC
CDR3aa: CASSSLTALLGGYTF

v_gene: TRBV6-1
abundance: -
d_gene: -
j_gene: TRBJ1-2
len: 14
CDR3nt: TGTGCCAGCAGTATCCGGGGGGGTAACTATGGCTACACCTTC
CDR3aa: CASSIRGGNYGYTF

v_gene: TRBV7-3
abundance: few
d_gene: -
j_gene: TRBJ2-2
len: 14
CDR3nt: TGTGCCAGCAGCTCCGAGTTTGGGCCCGGGGAGCTGTTTTTT
CDR3aa: CASSSEFGPGELFF

v_gene: TRBV28
abundance: few
d_gene: -
j_gene: TRBJ1-1
len: 12
CDR3nt: TGTGCCAGCATAGACTTCTACACTGAAGCTTTCTTT
CDR3aa: CASIDFYTEAFF